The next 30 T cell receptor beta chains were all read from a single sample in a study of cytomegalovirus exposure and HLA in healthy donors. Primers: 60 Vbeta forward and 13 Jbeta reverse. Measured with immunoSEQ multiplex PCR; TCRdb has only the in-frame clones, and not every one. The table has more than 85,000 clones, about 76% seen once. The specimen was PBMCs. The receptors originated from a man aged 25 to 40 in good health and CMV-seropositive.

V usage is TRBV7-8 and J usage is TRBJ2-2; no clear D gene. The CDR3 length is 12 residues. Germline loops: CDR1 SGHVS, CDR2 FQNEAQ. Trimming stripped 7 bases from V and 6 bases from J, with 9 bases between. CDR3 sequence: CASTAIPGELFF. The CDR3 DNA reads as TGTGCCAGCACAGCGATTCCCGGGGAGCTGTTTTTT.

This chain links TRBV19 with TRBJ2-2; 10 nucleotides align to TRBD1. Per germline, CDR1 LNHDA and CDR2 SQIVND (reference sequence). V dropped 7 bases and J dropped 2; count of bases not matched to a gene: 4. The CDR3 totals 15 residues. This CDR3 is CASTRTGGNTGELFF. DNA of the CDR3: TGTGCCAGTACCAGGACAGGGGGAAACACCGGGGAGCTGTTTTTT.

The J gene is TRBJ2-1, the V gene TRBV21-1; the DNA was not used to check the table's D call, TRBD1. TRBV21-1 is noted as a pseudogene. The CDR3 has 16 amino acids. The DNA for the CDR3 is TGTGCCAGCAGCAAGAGACAGGGGGAATCCTACAATGAGCAGTTCTTC. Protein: CASSKRQGESYNEQFF.

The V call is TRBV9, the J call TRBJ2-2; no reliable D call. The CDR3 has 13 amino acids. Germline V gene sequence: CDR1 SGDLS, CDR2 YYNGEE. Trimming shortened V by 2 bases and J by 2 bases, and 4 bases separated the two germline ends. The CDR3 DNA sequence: TGTGCCAGCAGCGTCCCAAACACCGGGGAGCTGTTTTTT. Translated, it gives CASSVPNTGELFF. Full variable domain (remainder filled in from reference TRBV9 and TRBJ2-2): DSGVTQTPKHLITATGQRVTLRCSPRSGDLSVYWYQQSLDQGLQFLIQYYNGEERAKGNILERFSAQQFPDLHSELNLSSLELGDSALYFCASSVPNTGELFFGEGSRLTVL.

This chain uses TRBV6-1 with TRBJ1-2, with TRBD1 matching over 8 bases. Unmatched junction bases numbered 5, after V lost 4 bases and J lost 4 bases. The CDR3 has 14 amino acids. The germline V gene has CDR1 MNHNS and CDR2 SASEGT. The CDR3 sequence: CASSGAGGFYGYTF. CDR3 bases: TGTGCCAGCAGTGGAGCAGGGGGCTTCTATGGCTACACCTTC.

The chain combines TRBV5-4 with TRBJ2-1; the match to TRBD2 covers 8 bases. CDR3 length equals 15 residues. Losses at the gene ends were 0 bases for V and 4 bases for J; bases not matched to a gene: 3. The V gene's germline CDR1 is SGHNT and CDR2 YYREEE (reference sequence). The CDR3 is CASSLARGGYNEQFF. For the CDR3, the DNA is TGTGCCAGCAGCTTGGCTCGCGGGGGGTACAATGAGCAGTTCTTC.

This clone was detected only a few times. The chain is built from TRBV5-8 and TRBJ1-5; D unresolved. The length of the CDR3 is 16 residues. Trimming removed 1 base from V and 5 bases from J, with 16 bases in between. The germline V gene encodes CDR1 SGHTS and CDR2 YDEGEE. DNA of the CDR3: TGTGCCAGCAGCTTGAATTACGCGGCGTCGGATCAGCCCCAGCATTTT. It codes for CASSLNYAASDQPQHF.

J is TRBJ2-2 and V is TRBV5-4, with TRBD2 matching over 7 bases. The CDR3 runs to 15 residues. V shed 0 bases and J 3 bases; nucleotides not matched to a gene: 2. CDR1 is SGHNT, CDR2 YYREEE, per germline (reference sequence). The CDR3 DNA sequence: TGTGCCAGCAGCTTGGAGCGGGGAGACACCGGGGAGCTGTTTTTT. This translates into CASSLERGDTGELFF.

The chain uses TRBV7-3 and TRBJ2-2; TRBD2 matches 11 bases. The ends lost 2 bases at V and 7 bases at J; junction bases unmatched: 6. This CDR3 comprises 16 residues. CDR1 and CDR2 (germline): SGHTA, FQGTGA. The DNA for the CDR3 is TGTGCCAGCAGCTTACAGGCTAGCGGGGGGATCGGGGAGCTGTTTTTT. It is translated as CASSLQASGGIGELFF.

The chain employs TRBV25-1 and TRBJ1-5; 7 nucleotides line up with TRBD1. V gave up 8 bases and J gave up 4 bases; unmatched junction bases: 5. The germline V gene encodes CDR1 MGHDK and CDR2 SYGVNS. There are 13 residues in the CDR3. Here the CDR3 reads CASRDSLNQPQHF. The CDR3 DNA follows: TGTGCCAGCCGGGACAGCTTAAATCAGCCCCAGCATTTT.

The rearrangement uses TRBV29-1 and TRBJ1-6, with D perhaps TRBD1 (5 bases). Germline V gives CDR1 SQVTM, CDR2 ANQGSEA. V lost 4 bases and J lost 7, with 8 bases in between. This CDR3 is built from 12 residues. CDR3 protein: CSVGGVNSPLHF. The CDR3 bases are TGCAGCGTTGGGGGGGTGAATTCACCCCTCCACTTT.

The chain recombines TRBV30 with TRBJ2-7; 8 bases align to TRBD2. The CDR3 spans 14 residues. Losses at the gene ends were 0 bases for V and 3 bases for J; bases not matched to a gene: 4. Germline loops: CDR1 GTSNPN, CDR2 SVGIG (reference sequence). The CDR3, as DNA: TGTGCCTGGAGTGTAAGTAGCGGGGTCTACGAGCAGTACTTC. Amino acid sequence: CAWSVSSGVYEQYF.

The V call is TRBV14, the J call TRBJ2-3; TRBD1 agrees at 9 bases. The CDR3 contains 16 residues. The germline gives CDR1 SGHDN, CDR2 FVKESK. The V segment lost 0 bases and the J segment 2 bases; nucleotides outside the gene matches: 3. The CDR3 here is CASSQERDRATDTQYF. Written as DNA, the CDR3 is TGTGCCAGCAGCCAAGAAAGGGACAGGGCCACAGATACGCAGTATTTT.

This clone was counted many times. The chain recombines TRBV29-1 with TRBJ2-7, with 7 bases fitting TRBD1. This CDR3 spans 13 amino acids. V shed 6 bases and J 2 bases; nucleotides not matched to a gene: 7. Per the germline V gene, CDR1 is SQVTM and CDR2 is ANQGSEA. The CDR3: CSVPRQGTYEQYF. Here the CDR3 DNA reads TGCAGCGTGCCCCGACAGGGCACCTACGAGCAGTACTTC.

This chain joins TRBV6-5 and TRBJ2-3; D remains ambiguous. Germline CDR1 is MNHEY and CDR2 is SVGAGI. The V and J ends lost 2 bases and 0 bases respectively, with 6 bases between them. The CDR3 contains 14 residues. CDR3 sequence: CASSYAGSTDTQYF. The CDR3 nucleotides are TGTGCCAGCAGTTACGCCGGGAGCACAGATACGCAGTATTTT.

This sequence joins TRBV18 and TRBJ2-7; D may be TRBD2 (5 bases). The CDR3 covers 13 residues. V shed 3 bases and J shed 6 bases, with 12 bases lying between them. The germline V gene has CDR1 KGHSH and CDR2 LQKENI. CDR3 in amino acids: CASSPGGSAEQYF. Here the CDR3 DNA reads TGTGCCAGCTCACCGGGTGGTAGCGCCGAGCAGTACTTC.

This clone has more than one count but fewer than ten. CDR3 loop: CASSYWRGRDEKLFF. The CDR3, as DNA: TGTGCCAGCAGTTACTGGAGGGGGCGGGATGAAAAACTGTTTTTT. This chain joins TRBV6-5 and TRBJ1-4; 7 positions match TRBD1. The CDR3 has 15 amino acids. V was clipped by 1 base and J by 6 bases; unmatched bases: 5. Germline V gives CDR1 MNHEY, CDR2 SVGAGI.

In DNA form, the CDR3 reads TGTGCCAGCAGCTTTCTTGGGGCCGGAAACACTGAAGCTTTCTTT. Protein sequence: CASSFLGAGNTEAFF. The V and J genes are TRBV11-1 and TRBJ1-1; possibly TRBD1 for D (5 bases). Germline V gene sequence: CDR1 SGHAT, CDR2 FQDESV (reference sequence). There are 15 residues in the CDR3. V lost 3 bases, J lost 2 bases, and 13 bases lay in between.

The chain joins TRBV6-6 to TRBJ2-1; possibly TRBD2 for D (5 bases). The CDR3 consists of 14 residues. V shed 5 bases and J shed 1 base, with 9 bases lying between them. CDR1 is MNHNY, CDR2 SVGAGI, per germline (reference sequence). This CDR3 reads CASSVLGSYNEQFF. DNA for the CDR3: TGTGCCAGCAGTGTACTAGGGTCCTACAATGAGCAGTTCTTC.

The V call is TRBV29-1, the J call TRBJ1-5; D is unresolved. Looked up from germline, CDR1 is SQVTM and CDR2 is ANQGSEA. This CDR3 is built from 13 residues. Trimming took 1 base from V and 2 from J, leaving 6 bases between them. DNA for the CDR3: TGCAGCGTTGAAGTCACAGGCAATCAGCCCCAGCATTTT. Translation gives CSVEVTGNQPQHF.

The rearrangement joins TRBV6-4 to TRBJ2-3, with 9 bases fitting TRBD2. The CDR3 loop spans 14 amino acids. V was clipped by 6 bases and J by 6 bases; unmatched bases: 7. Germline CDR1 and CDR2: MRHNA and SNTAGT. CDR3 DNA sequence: TGTGCCAGCAGCTCGAGCGGGGGGCAGGATACGCAGTATTTT. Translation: CASSSSGGQDTQYF.

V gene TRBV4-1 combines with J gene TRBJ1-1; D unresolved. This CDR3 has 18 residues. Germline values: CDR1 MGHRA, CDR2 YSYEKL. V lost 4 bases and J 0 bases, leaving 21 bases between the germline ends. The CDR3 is CASSRRRGEGWMNTEAFF. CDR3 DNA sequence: TGCGCCAGCAGCCGAAGACGGGGAGAGGGATGGATGAACACTGAAGCTTTCTTT.

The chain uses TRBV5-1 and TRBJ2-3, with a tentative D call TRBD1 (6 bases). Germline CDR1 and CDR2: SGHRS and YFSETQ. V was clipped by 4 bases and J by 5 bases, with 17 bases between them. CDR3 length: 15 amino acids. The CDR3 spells CASSAMTGGIDTQYF. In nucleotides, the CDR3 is TGCGCCAGCAGCGCAATGACAGGCGGAATAGATACGCAGTATTTT.

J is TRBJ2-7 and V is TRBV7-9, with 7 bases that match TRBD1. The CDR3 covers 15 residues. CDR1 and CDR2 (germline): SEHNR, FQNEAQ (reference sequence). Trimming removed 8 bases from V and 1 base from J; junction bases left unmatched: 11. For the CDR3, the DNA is TGTGCCAGCTCCTTCATCGGGACAGAGTCCTACGAGCAGTACTTC. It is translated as CASSFIGTESYEQYF.

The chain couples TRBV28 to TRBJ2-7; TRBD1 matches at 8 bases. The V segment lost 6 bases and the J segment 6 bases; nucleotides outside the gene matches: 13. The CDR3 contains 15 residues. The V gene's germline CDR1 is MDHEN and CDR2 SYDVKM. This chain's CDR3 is CASSRPGQGILEQYF. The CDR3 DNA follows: TGTGCCAGCAGCCGTCCAGGACAGGGCATTCTCGAGCAGTACTTC.

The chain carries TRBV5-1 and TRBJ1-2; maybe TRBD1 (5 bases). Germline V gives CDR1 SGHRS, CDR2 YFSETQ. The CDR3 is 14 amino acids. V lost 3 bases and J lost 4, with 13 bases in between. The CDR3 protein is CASSSPGPSYGYTF. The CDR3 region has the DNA TGCGCCAGCAGCTCGCCAGGGCCCTCCTATGGCTACACCTTC.

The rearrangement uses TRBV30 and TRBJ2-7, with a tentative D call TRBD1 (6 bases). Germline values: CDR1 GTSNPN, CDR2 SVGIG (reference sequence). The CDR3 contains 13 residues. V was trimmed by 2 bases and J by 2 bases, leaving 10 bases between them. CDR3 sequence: CAWSSGDTYEQYF. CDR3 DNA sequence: TGTGCCTGGAGTTCCGGGGACACCTACGAGCAGTACTTC.

CDR3 coding DNA: TGTGCCTGGAGTGTCGGGGACAGCCCCCCTACTAACTATGGCTACACCTTC. Encoded protein: CAWSVGDSPPTNYGYTF. V usage is TRBV30 and J usage is TRBJ1-2; 7 bases align to TRBD1. The CDR3 is made up of 17 amino acids. The V gene's germline CDR1 is GTSNPN and CDR2 SVGIG (reference sequence). V was pared by 0 bases and J by 0 bases, with 10 bases of the junction left unmatched.

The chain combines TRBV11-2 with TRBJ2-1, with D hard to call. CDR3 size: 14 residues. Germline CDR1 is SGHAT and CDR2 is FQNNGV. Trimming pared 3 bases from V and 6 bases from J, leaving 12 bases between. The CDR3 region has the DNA TGTGCCAGCAGCTTCCCTATGCGAAGCAATGAGCAGTTCTTC. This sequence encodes CASSFPMRSNEQFF.

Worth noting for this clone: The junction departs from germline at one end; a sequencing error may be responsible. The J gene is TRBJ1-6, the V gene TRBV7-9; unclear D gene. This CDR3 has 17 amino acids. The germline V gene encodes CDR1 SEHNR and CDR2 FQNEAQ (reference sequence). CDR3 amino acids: CSSSPTLVGTFGSPLHF. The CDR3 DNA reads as TGTTCCAGCAGTCCCACATTAGTGGGCACGTTCGGTTCACCCCTCCACTTT.